The present TCR beta chain was sequenced within a study of graft-versus-host responses after intestinal transplantation. Background on the study: The whole recipient group had anti-thymocyte globulin induction followed by tacrolimus and steroids for around 3 years.

Overall study results and limits: There were GvH clones found in recipient marrow, and some of them appeared first in ileum or blood. Maximum circulating GvH clone levels tracked with early post-transplant HvG decreases.

Profiled with immunoSEQ multiplex PCR; TCRdb holds only in-frame clones, not every one. The sample lists about 90,000 clones, approximately 92% seen once, with 0.3% to 0.35% in the top ten. With regard to this clone: Its antigen remains unknown.

Trimming pared 4 bases from V and 5 bases from J, leaving 11 bases between. This CDR3 is built from 13 residues. CDR1 is MGHRA and CDR2 is YSYEKL in the germline V gene. The source is a human donor who received an intestinal transplant. This chain uses TRBV4-1 with TRBJ2-5, with D perhaps TRBD1 (6 bases). Sequencing used unstimulated CD4+ T cells sorted from spleen or lymph node cells, obtained before intestinal transplant. The CDR3 sequence: CASSLQGRETQYF. The CDR3 coding sequence is TGCGCCAGCAGCCTACAGGGCCGGGAGACCCAGTACTTC.